This T cell receptor (beta chain) was profiled in a study of shared clonotypes between healthy human individuals. Study-wide results and limits: The authors sampled blood alone, and tissue repertoires likely differ. Unshared clonotypes carried lower generation probabilities than those common to all four donors. Relative to memory subsets, naive subsets generally showed larger estimated richness.

Regarding this clone: Antigen: not known.

There are 17 residues in the CDR3. V was trimmed by 6 bases and J by 5 bases, leaving 25 bases between them. Per germline, CDR1 MDHEN and CDR2 SYDVKM. Approximately 200 ng DNA, about 30,000 T cell genomes, went into each sorted-subset replicate PCR. Profiling relied on immunoSEQ multiplex PCR, and the TCRdb table lists in-frame clones only, not all of them. The top ten clones hold more than 1.5% of a sample with hundreds of thousands of clones, about 80% of them seen once. What was sequenced was memory CD4+ T cells sorted from blood. Subset given: CD45RA-negative fraction. The J gene is TRBJ1-1, the V gene TRBV28, with a tentative D call TRBD1 (6 bases). This receptor was identified in a woman in her 30s in good health. CDR3: CASRLRGTFESRTEAFF. CDR3 bases: TGTGCCAGCAGACTGAGAGGGACATTCGAAAGTAGGACTGAAGCTTTCTTT.